This T cell receptor (beta chain) comes out of a study of T cells in women clearing cervical HPV infection. About the study: Cases were women with histologically confirmed HPV16-related CIN3 or worse, including a couple of invasive cancers. Findings and limits, study-wide: Effector/memory and HPV-specific T cells were not isolated, and association timing is unknown. CIN3+ cases had significantly higher TCR richness than controls; evenness did not differ. Unknown T-cell numbers per sample may underlie the richness differences.

Per the germline V gene, CDR1 is MNHEY and CDR2 is SVGEGT. J gave up 3 bases and V 3 bases, and 14 bases lay outside the gene matches. There are 17 residues in the CDR3. TCRdb's copy holds only in-frame clones and misses some; the assay was immunoSEQ multiplex PCR. The specimen's table records tens of thousands of clones. Note on this clone: Its antigen is still unknown. The CDR3 end falls 3 residues outside the read, so it is completed with the germline J gene.

The clonotype originates from a woman aged 18-70 years with a cervical HPV16 infection that either progressed to CIN3+ or cleared (not recorded which). The sequenced sample was blood buffy coat. The J gene is TRBJ2-7, the V gene TRBV6-2 or TRBV6-3, with 7 bases identical to TRBD2. This CDR3 is CASSYRAGEGKNYEQYF. The covered CDR3 bases are TGTGCCAGCAGTTATAGGGCGGGAGAAGGAAAGAACTACGAG.